There are a few counts of the clone carrying this T cell receptor beta chain. Its antigen is currently unknown. PCR was performed using 60 Vbeta and 13 Jbeta primers. Method: immunoSEQ multiplex PCR; TCRdb's copy keeps in-frame clones and lacks some. Of around 170,000 clones in the sample, about four fifths were seen once. This sample is drawn from a study of cytomegalovirus exposure and HLA in healthy donors. Study-level points and caveats: Analyses of presence and absence presupposed an approximately uniform sequencing depth across donors. The authors excluded some V segments, including TRBV6-2 and TRBV6-3, as indistinguishable. TCR beta V- and J-gene trimming, according to a later analysis, was linked to a missense DCLRE1C variant. A later analysis revealed that TCR association rates differed between HLA loci, peaking at DRB1 and bottoming out at HLA-C.

CDR1 is KGHSH, CDR2 LQKENI, per germline. The CDR3 runs to 13 residues. Trimming removed 5 bases from V and 3 bases from J, with 10 bases in between. The rearrangement links TRBV18 to TRBJ2-5, with TRBD1 as a possible D gene (6 bases). This clonotype was sampled from a man in his forties or fifties in good health and CMV-seronegative. Material for sequencing was PBMCs. The CDR3 sequence: CASSGNREETQYF. The CDR3 DNA sequence: TGTGCCAGCTCAGGCAACAGGGAAGAGACCCAGTACTTC.